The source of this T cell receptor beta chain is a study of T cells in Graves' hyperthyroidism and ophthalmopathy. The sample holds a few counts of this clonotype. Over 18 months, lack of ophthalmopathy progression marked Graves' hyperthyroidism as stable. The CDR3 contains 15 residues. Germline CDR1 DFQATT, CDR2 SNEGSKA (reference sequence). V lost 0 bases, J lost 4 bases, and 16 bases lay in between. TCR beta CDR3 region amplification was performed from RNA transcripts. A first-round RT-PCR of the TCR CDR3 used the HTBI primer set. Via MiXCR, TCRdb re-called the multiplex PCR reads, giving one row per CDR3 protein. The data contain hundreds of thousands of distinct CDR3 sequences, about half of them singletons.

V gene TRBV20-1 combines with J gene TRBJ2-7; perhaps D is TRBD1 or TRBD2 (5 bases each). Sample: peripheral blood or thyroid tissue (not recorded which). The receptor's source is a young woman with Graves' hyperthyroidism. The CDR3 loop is CSARDSTGQDYEQYF. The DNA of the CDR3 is TGCAGTGCTAGAGATAGTACGGGGCAAGATTACGAGCAGTACTTC.